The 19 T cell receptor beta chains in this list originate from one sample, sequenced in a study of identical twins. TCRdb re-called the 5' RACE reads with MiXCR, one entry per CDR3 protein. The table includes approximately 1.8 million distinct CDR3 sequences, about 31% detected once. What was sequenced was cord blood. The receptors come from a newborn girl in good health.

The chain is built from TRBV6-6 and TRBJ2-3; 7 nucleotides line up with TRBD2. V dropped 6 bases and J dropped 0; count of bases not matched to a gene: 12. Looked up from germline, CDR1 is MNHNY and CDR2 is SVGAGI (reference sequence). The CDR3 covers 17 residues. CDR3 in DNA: TGTGCCAGCAGCGACAGAGAACTAGCGTATAGCACAGATACGCAGTATTTT. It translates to CASSDRELAYSTDTQYF.

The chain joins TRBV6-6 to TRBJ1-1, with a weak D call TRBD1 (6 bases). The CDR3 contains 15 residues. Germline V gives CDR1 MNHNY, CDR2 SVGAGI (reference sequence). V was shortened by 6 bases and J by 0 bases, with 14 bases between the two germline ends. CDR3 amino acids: CASRGRQDMNTEAFF. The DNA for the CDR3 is TGTGCCAGCAGGGGCCGACAGGATATGAACACTGAAGCTTTCTTT.

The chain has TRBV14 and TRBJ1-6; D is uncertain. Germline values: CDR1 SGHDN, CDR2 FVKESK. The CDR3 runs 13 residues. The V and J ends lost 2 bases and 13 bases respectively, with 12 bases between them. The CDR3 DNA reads TGTGCCAGCAGCCAATCTCGTTCCGACCCCCTCCACTTT. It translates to CASSQSRSDPLHF.

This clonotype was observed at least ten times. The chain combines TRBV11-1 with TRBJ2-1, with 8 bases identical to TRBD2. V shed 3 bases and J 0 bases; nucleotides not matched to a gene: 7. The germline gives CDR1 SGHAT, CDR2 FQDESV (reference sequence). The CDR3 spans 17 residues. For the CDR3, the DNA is TGTGCCAGCAGCTTTCGACTAGCGACGAGCTCCTACAATGAGCAGTTCTTC. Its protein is CASSFRLATSSYNEQFF.

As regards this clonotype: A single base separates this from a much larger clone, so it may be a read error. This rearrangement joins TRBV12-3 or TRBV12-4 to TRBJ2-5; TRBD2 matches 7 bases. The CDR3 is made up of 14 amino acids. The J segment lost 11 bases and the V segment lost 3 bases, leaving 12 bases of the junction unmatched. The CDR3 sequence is CASSLSSGPNEQYF. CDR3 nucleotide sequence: TGTGCCAGCAGTTTGTCTAGCGGCCCAAATGAGCAGTACTTC.

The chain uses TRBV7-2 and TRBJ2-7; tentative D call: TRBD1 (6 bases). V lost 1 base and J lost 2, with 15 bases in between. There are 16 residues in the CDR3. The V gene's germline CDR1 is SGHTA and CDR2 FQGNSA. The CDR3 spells CASSLVLRGSPYEQYF. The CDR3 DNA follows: TGTGCCAGCAGCTTAGTTTTAAGGGGGTCCCCCTACGAGCAGTACTTC.

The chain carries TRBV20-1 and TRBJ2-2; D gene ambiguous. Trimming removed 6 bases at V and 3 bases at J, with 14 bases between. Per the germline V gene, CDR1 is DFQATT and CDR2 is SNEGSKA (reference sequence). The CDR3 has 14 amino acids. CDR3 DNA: TGCAGTGCCCTACCCGCGCGGTACACCGGGGAGCTGTTTTTT. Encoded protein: CSALPARYTGELFF.

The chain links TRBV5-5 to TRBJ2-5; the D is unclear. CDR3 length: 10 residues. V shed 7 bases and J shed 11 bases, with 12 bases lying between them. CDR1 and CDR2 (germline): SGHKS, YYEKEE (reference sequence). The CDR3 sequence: CASGVQKQYF. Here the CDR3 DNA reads TGTGCCAGCGGGGTCCAGAAGCAGTACTTC.

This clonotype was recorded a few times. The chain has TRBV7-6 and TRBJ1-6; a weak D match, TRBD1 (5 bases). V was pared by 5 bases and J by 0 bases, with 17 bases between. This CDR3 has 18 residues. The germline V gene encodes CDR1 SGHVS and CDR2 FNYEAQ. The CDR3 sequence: CASSPQGRLSSYNSPLHF. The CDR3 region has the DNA TGTGCCAGCAGCCCCCAGGGCCGCCTTAGCTCCTATAATTCACCCCTCCACTTT.

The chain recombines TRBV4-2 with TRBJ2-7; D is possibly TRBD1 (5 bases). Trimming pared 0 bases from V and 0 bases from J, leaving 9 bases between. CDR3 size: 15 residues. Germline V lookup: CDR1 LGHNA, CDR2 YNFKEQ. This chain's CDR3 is CASSQDIRASYEQYF. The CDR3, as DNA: TGTGCCAGCAGCCAAGACATCAGGGCCTCCTACGAGCAGTACTTC.

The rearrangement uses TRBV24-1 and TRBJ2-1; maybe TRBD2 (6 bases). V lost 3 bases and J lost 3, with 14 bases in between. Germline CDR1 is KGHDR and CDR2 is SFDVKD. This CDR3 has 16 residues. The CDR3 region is CATSDPTSKDYNEQFF. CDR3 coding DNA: TGTGCCACCAGTGATCCGACTAGTAAGGACTACAATGAGCAGTTCTTC.

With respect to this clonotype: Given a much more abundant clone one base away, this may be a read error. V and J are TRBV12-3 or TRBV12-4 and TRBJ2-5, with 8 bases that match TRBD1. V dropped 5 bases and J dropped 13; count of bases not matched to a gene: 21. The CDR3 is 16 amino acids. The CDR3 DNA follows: TGTGCCAGCAGTCCGACAGGGGTTTTATCCAAAAACATTCGGTACTTC. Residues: CASSPTGVLSKNIRYF.

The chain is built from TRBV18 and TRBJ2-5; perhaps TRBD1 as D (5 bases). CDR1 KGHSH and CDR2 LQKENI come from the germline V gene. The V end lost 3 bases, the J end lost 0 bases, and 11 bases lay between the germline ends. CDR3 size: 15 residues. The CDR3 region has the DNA TGTGCCAGCTCACCCGACAGATTGTACCAAGAGACCCAGTACTTC. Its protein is CASSPDRLYQETQYF.

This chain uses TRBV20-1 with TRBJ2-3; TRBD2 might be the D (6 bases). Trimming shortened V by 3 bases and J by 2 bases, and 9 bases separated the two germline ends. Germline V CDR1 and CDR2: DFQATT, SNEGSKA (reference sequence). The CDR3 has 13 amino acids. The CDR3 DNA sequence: TGCAGTGCTAGTCTAGCGCCCACAGATACGCAGTATTTT. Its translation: CSASLAPTDTQYF.

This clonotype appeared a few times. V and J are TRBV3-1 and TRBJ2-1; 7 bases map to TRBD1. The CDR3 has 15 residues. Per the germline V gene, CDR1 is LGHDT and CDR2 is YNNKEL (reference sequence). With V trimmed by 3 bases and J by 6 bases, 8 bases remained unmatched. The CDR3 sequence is CASSQGTVSSNEQFF. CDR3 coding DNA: TGTGCCAGCAGCCAGGGGACAGTGAGTAGCAATGAGCAGTTCTTC.

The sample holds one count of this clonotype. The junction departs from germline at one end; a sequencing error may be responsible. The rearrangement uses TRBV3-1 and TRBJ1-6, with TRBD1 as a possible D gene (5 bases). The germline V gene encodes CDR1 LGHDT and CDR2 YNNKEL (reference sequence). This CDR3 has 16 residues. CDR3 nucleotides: TGTGCCAGCAGCCTAGGGGAACAGAATCATAATTCACCCCCCCACTTT. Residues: CASSLGEQNHNSPPHF.

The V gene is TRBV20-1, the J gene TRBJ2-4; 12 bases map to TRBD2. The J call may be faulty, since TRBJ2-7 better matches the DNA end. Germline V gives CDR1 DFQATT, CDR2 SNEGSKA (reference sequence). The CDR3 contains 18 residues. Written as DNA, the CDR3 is TGCAGTGCTAGAGATGCCACTAGCGGGGGGCTCTACTCCTACGAGCAGTACTTC. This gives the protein CSARDATSGGLYSYEQYF.

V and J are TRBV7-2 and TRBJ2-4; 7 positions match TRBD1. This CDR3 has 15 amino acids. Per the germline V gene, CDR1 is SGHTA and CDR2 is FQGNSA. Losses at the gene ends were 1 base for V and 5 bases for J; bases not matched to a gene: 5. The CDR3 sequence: CASSLGDRLQNIQYF. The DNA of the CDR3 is TGTGCCAGCAGCTTAGGGGACAGACTCCAAAACATTCAGTACTTC.

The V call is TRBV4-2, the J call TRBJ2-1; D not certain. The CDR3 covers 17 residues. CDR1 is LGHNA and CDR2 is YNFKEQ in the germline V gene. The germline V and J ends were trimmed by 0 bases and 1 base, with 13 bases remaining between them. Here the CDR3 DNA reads TGTGCCAGCAGCCAAGATTGGTTTTACGGGTCCTACAATGAGCAGTTCTTC. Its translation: CASSQDWFYGSYNEQFF.